The T cell receptor (beta chain) under discussion was sequenced for a study of shared T cell receptors in the human thymus. The J segment lost 7 bases and the V segment lost 2 bases, leaving 12 bases of the junction unmatched. Germline V gives CDR1 LNHNV, CDR2 YYDKDF (reference sequence). The CDR3 is 16 amino acids. Repertoires were generated with immunoSEQ multiplex PCR, while TCRdb's copy carries only in-frame clones and drops some. This table has roughly 660,000 clones, around 89% appearing once. The data also belong to a second study, concerning human thymus T cells. That source notes: Infants, healthy and Finnish, who were having corrective surgery for congenital heart defects served as donors. In corrective heart surgery, resections were taken, and these provided the thymus tissue. An apparent bias in V and J gene usage was seen in thymic and blood repertoires. The related literature has documented a marked overlap of thymic repertoires among unrelated individuals.

The sample comprised thymocytes. The chain has TRBV15 and TRBJ2-7; 9 bases match TRBD2. This receptor was identified in a boy under three years old with a congenital heart defect. The CDR3 sequence: CATSRIPISGGEEQYF. CDR3 sequence (DNA): TGTGCCACCAGCAGAATCCCGATTAGCGGGGGCGAAGAGCAGTACTTC.